The T cell receptor (beta chain) under discussion was sequenced for a study of blood T cell repertoires in COVID-19. The wider study: The study drew acute and convalescent COVID-19 samples from the United States, Italy and Spain.

Original handling: Quantification of nucleated cells was approximated via reference gene primer amplification. Profiling relied on immunoSEQ multiplex PCR, and the TCRdb table lists in-frame clones only, not all of them. That table gives V, J and clone size, and the DNA gave D and trimming. The table includes approximately 500,000 clones, nearly 90% detected once. This CDR3 has 16 residues. CDR1 and CDR2 from the germline V gene are SGDLS and YYNGEE. With 0 bases clipped from V and 2 bases from J, the junction kept 4 bases outside the gene matches. A Seattle source enrolled patients during active infection and followed them longitudinally.

The V call is TRBV9, the J call TRBJ2-3, with 9 bases that match TRBD2. The TCR originated in a man aged 18 to 30 with COVID-19, enrolled during active disease. Sequencing was done on a sample of peripheral blood. CDR3 coding DNA: TGTGCCAGCAGCGTAGGGCTAGCGGGGCCCACAGATACGCAGTATTTT. Translation: CASSVGLAGPTDTQYF. Together with reference TRBV9 and TRBJ2-3, the CDR3 gives the full variable domain: DSGVTQTPKHLITATGQRVTLRCSPRSGDLSVYWYQQSLDQGLQFLIQYYNGEERAKGNILERFSAQQFPDLHSELNLSSLELGDSALYFCASSVGLAGPTDTQYFGPGTRLTVL.